The subject of this entry is one T cell receptor (beta chain). There is no known antigen for this receptor. Nothing much larger sits one base from this clone, and base qualities are not available. This record belongs to a study of shared clonotypes between healthy human individuals (dated by TCRdb to the early 2020s). Looking at the study overall: The cohort included a few men and a couple of women between 18 and 49 years of age. Blood TCR repertoires of 5 or 6 healthy adults were deeply sequenced to estimate repertoire size and the extent of clonotype sharing between individuals. Libraries were prepared and TCR repertoires were sequenced by different laboratories using diverse techniques, in order to increase sequencing depth and limit assay-specific biases. For each donor, CD4 naive and CD4 memory were each run on three plates, CD8 naive on two plates, and CD8 memory on one plate. Leukapheresis yielded between about 0.94 and 9.5 billion PBMCs per donor. What the authors observed across the whole study: Only blood was sampled, and tissue TCR repertoires likely differ from those in blood. Because the study included a small number of donors, the genetic and exposure-history diversity represented was limited. About 5% of naive CD4, 3.5% of naive CD8, 2.3% of memory CD4, and 0.35% to 0.5% of memory CD8 clonotypes were shared across several donors. Compared with non-shared clonotypes, clonotypes shared by all four sorted-subset donors had higher generation probabilities. Even with the large sequencing depth, rarefaction of the sorted-subset datasets indicated that sequencing was incomplete. Based on pairwise subsampling, the degree of clonotype sharing among donors was expected to be affected by sequencing depth. Larger estimated clonotype richness was generally found for naive subsets than for memory subsets.

CDR3 length: 16 amino acids, cysteine to phenylalanine. CDR3 DNA is the only sequence kept; it has 48 bases, read in frame from the first base. Trimming at the junction amounts to 3 bases on V and 4 bases on J, and the germline ends lie 19 bases apart. The CDR1 and CDR2 encoded by the germline V gene are SGHRS and YFSETQ. Using the deep immunoSEQ assay, TCR CDR3 regions were amplified from genomic DNA by multiplex PCR. For each cell subset, the extracted genomic DNA was distributed evenly across all wells of several immunoSEQ 96-well plates, and each plate served as one replicate. Each replicate PCR for sorted subsets received roughly 0.2 ug genomic DNA, equal to some 32,000 T cell genomes. Purified libraries were measured with a Qubit 3.0 fluorometer, size-checked on a Bioanalyzer 2100, and measured again with the KAPA Library Quantification kit. Every immunoSEQ 96-well plate was sequenced on a separate single-read 150-cycle Illumina NextSeq 550 flow cell. As for the original processing: Because the immunoSEQ output included only junctional sequences and no quality scores, the filtering could not be the same as the filtering used for full-length reads. Sequences were annotated with PyIR, a Python wrapper for IgBLAST v1.9, using IMGT germline references to assign V/J genes and CDR3. Reads with weak V/J assignments (E-value above 1e-6), missing CDR3, stop codons, out-of-frame junctions, or ambiguous translated residues were removed. V3J clonotypes were defined by identical inferred V gene, J gene, and CDR3 amino acid sequence. Percentage overlap between repertoires was computed as shared unique clonotypes divided by the size of the smaller repertoire. Richness of each repertoire was evaluated using RTK rarefaction, the Chao1 estimator, and Recon v2.1 estimates of unobserved clonotypes. Generation probabilities were computed with OLGA for all TCRbeta clonotypes obtained by the gDNA method from four donors. Sourced from immuneACCESS, this table was stored by TCRdb with only in-frame sequences that have V and J called. A share of the clones is absent; for the studies checked, an unresolved V gene accounts for under half, and the remainder has no known explanation. That table furnishes V, J and clone size, whereas the DNA furnished D and trimming. The sample yields 2 million to 2.5 million clones; approximately 93% were counted once. 0.39% of the sample goes to the ten largest clones.

Healthy HIV-negative adults with no recently reported acute infections or vaccinations were included as donors. All donors were Caucasian adults living in Nashville, Tennessee, USA. CD4+ T cells were enriched by magnetic negative selection, after which naive cells were positively selected on CD45RA and the negative fraction was taken as the memory subset. Blood was collected by leukapheresis, and PBMCs were isolated by Ficoll-Histopaque density gradient centrifugation and then cryopreserved in liquid nitrogen vapor phase. Purity and quantity of every magnetically sorted T cell population were checked by analytical flow cytometry. From each sorted fraction, genomic DNA was isolated and quantified by UV absorbance on a Nanodrop 2000c.

The rearrangement joined TRBV5-1 to TRBJ2-5, with no D gene named confidently. The sequencing input was naive CD4+ T cells from PBMCs. The sample's cell subset or site label is to be understood as: CD45RA+ positively selected. The sequence derives from a man younger than 35 in good health. Some clones in this sample may be carry-over from other donors' samples. This receptor has the CDR3 CASSSLAGVGGETQYF. The sequenced DNA: TGCGCCAGCAGCTCCCTTGCCGGTGTGGGTGGAGAGACCCAGTACTTC.